Below, 8 T cell receptor beta chains from the same sample are listed, as sequenced in a study of regulatory T cells in long-lasting Graves disease. Described time point: newly diagnosed GD, antithyroid drugs for less than 3 months. The TCR library was made from RNA that had been extracted from PBMCs in TRIzol. CDR3 regions were amplified by Arm-PCR using iRepertoire HTBI primers to build TCR beta libraries. TCRdb independently ran MiXCR on the multiplex PCR reads; one entry per CDR3 protein. This table has about 430,000 distinct CDR3 sequences, 15% appearing once. These data were also filed under a second study, of T cells in Graves' hyperthyroidism and ophthalmopathy.

Sequencing was performed on peripheral blood mononuclear cells (PBMCs), taken at new diagnosis, from a patient treated with antithyroid drugs. These receptor sequences come from a woman between 35 and 50 years old with Graves disease.

This clonotype showed up many times. The chain uses TRBV5-1 and TRBJ2-7; D is tentatively TRBD1 or TRBD2 (5 bases each). The CDR3 contains 15 residues. With 0 bases removed from V and 1 base from J, the gap between germline ends came to 11 bases. Germline CDR1 and CDR2: SGHRS and YFSETQ. As DNA, the CDR3 is TGCGCCAGCAGCTTGGCCGGGACCGATTCCTACGAGCAGTACTTC. Its translation: CASSLAGTDSYEQYF.

The chain is built from TRBV5-4 and TRBJ2-7; unclear D gene. Trimming left V 4 bases short and J 1 base short, with 12 bases between. Per germline, CDR1 SGHNT and CDR2 YYREEE (reference sequence). The CDR3 sequence is 14 residues long. The CDR3 sequence is CASSTEGPSYEQYF. Written as DNA, the CDR3 is TGTGCCAGCAGCACAGAAGGACCTTCCTACGAGCAGTACTTC.

This clonotype was seen repeatedly, ten times or more. The V call is TRBV13, the J call TRBJ2-3, with D possibly TRBD2 on 5 matching bases. The V end was cut by 0 bases, the J end by 3 bases, with 13 bases between. Germline V gene sequence: CDR1 PRHDT, CDR2 FYEKMQ (reference sequence). The CDR3 is 16 amino acids. For the CDR3, the DNA is TGTGCCAGCAGCTTAGGACTAGATGGTGCAACAGATACGCAGTATTTT. Protein sequence: CASSLGLDGATDTQYF.

This clonotype was seen ten or more times. The chain has TRBV3-1 and TRBJ1-3, with D unresolved. The germline CDR1 and CDR2 sequences are LGHDT and YNNKEL (reference sequence). The CDR3 contains 14 residues. The V end was cut by 3 bases, the J end by 4 bases, with 10 bases between. The CDR3 nucleotides are TGTGCCAGCAGCCATTCCGCGGGGGGAAACACCATATATTTT. This translates into CASSHSAGGNTIYF.

Of note for this clonotype: Being one base from a much bigger clone, this may be a read error. The chain is built from TRBV28 and TRBJ2-1; 7 positions agree with TRBD2. CDR3 length: 15 amino acids. V dropped 2 bases and J dropped 7; count of bases not matched to a gene: 8. Germline V gene lookup returns CDR1 MDHEN and CDR2 SYDVKM. The CDR3 sequence is CASSLGQLAANEQFF. CDR3 in DNA: TGTGCCAGCAGTTTAGGGCAGCTAGCGGCTAATGAGCAGTTCTTC.

V and J are TRBV10-2 and TRBJ2-1; TRBD1 might be the D (6 bases). Trimming shortened V by 6 bases and J by 0 bases, and 15 bases separated the two germline ends. Looked up from germline, CDR1 is WSHSY and CDR2 is SAAADI. CDR3 length: 16 amino acids. This CDR3 is CASRPTGPISYNEQFF. In DNA form, the CDR3 reads TGCGCCAGCAGACCCACAGGGCCCATCTCCTACAATGAGCAGTTCTTC.

This chain uses TRBV27 with TRBJ2-1; a weak D match, TRBD2 (6 bases). The J call could be wrong; TRBJ2-5 is a better fit for the DNA end. The germline V gene has CDR1 MNHEY and CDR2 SMNVEV (reference sequence). The CDR3 spans 12 residues. The DNA of the CDR3 is TGTGCCAGCAGGTACCCGGGCGGGGCCCAGTACTTC. Its translation is CASRYPGGAQYF.

The genes are TRBV11-2 and TRBJ2-2; 11 bases fit TRBD2. The CDR3 consists of 15 residues. CDR1 SGHAT and CDR2 FQNNGV come from the germline V gene. Unmatched junction bases numbered 5, after V lost 1 base and J lost 10 bases. The CDR3 DNA sequence: TGTGCCAGCAGCTTAGCCACTAGCGGGAGTACGGAGCTGTTTTTT. Encoded protein: CASSLATSGSTELFF.